Listed here are 23 T cell receptor beta chains from one sample, sequenced in a study of blood T cell repertoires in COVID-19. Profiling relied on immunoSEQ multiplex PCR, and the TCRdb table lists in-frame clones only, not all of them. This table holds roughly 280,000 clones, about 87% found once. The sequencing input was PBMCs or T cells enriched from blood (not recorded which). The origin of the receptors is a woman in her thirties with acute COVID-19.

This rearrangement joins TRBV7-2 to TRBJ2-3; the match to TRBD2 covers 13 bases. The V gene's germline CDR1 is SGHTA and CDR2 FQGNSA. The CDR3 contains 17 residues. The V and J ends lost 4 bases and 5 bases, in that order; junction bases with no gene match: 9. The CDR3 here is CASSSRLAGGGIDTQYF. The CDR3, as DNA: TGTGCCAGCAGCTCCCGACTAGCGGGAGGAGGGATAGATACGCAGTATTTT. Supplemented by reference TRBV7-2 and TRBJ2-3, the full variable domain reads GAGVSQSPSNKVTEKGKDVELRCDPISGHTALYWYRQSLGQGLEFLIYFQGNSAPDKSGLPSDRFSAERTGGSVSTLTIQRTQQEDSAVYLCASSSRLAGGGIDTQYFGPGTRLTVL.

The chain's CDR3 is CASSSSLAVYSYEQYF. As DNA, the CDR3 is TGTGCCAGCAGCTCATCACTAGCAGTGTACTCCTACGAGCAGTACTTC. J is TRBJ2-7 and V is TRBV5-6; perhaps TRBD2 as D (6 bases). The CDR3 consists of 16 residues. V was cut by 3 bases and J by 0 bases, with 16 bases left in between. Germline V CDR1 and CDR2: SGHDT, YYEEEE.

V usage is TRBV14 and J usage is TRBJ1-2, with a possible D match to TRBD1 (5 bases). Trimming took 4 bases from V and 4 from J, leaving 13 bases between them. The CDR3 totals 14 residues. CDR1 SGHDN and CDR2 FVKESK come from the germline V gene. Here the CDR3 DNA reads TGTGCCAGCAGCCCCCGGCAGGGTGTCTATGGCTACACCTTC. Residues: CASSPRQGVYGYTF. The full variable domain, completed using reference TRBV14 and TRBJ1-2, is EAGVTQFPSHSVIEKGQTVTLRCDPISGHDNLYWYRRVMGKEIKFLLHFVKESKQDESGMPNNRFLAERTGGTYSTLKVQPAELEDSGVYFCASSPRQGVYGYTFGSGTRLTVV.

This clone was found a few times. J is TRBJ2-7 and V is TRBV28, with a weak D call TRBD1 (5 bases). The V gene lost 4 bases and the J gene lost 2 bases, with 15 bases spanning the gap. The CDR3 runs 15 residues. From germline, CDR1 is MDHEN and CDR2 SYDVKM. The CDR3 DNA reads as TGTGCCAGCAGTTCCAGGACATTTTCACCCTACGAGCAGTACTTC. Amino acid sequence: CASSSRTFSPYEQYF.

CDR3 in amino acids: CASSLGQNEQYF. Here the CDR3 DNA reads TGTGCCAGCAGCTTAGGACAAAACGAGCAGTACTTC. This chain uses TRBV11-2 with TRBJ2-7, with D unclear. CDR1 is SGHAT, CDR2 FQNNGV, per germline. The CDR3 covers 12 residues. The V end was cut by 1 base, the J end by 5 bases, with 6 bases between.

This chain connects TRBV25-1 to TRBJ2-3; 10 nucleotides agree with TRBD2. Germline-derived CDR1 and CDR2 are MGHDK and SYGVNS. The CDR3 length is 17 residues. Unmatched junction bases numbered 9, after V lost 2 bases and J lost 4 bases. CDR3 DNA: TGTGCCAGCAGTGAAGAACAAGCGGGAGGGAGATCAGATACGCAGTATTTT. This encodes CASSEEQAGGRSDTQYF.

The rearrangement links TRBV28 to TRBJ1-5, with D unclear. With 5 bases removed from V and 4 bases from J, the gap between germline ends came to 9 bases. This CDR3 has 13 residues. Per the germline V gene, CDR1 is MDHEN and CDR2 is SYDVKM. The CDR3 bases are TGTGCCAGCAGTCCGGACTCAAATCAGCCCCAGCATTTT. Translating gives CASSPDSNQPQHF.

The gene calls are TRBV7-9 and TRBJ1-2; D is possibly TRBD1 (6 bases). Germline CDR1 SEHNR, CDR2 FQNEAQ (reference sequence). The length of the CDR3 is 13 residues. V lost 5 bases to trimming and J lost 3 bases, with 10 bases between them. Here the CDR3 reads CASSEQGHYGYTF. The CDR3 DNA follows: TGTGCCAGCAGCGAGCAGGGGCACTATGGCTACACCTTC.

The chain has TRBV7-9 and TRBJ2-5; TRBD1 is a possible D gene (6 bases). This CDR3 is 17 amino acids long. Per germline, CDR1 SEHNR and CDR2 FQNEAQ (reference sequence). V dropped 1 base and J dropped 6 bases, with 21 bases sitting between them. CDR3 in amino acids: CASSLGSTGTWVQTQYF. CDR3 coding DNA: TGTGCCAGCAGCTTAGGGTCGACAGGCACTTGGGTACAGACCCAGTACTTC.

The rearrangement links TRBV4-1 to TRBJ2-5; the match to TRBD2 covers 14 bases. The CDR3 loop spans 15 amino acids. The germline CDR1 and CDR2 sequences are MGHRA and YSYEKL. Germline trimming cut 4 bases from V and 3 bases from J; bases unmatched to any gene: 1. The CDR3 nucleotides read TGCGCCAGCAGCCCGGGACTAGCGGGAGAAGAGACCCAGTACTTC. Protein: CASSPGLAGEETQYF.

The chain recombines TRBV10-3 with TRBJ2-1, with 8 bases lining up with TRBD2. In germline, CDR1 is ENHRY, CDR2 SYGVKD. This CDR3 spans 13 amino acids. The V and J ends lost 7 bases and 8 bases, in that order; junction bases with no gene match: 7. CDR3 amino acids: CAIMIAGTYEQFF. The CDR3 DNA reads as TGTGCCATCATGATAGCGGGAACGTATGAGCAGTTCTTC.

V and J are TRBV5-1 and TRBJ1-2; D uncertain. The CDR3 runs 14 residues. Germline V gene data show CDR1 as SGHRS and CDR2 as YFSETQ. V shed 4 bases and J shed 4 bases, with 14 bases lying between them. The CDR3 protein is CASSVEIASYGYTF. The DNA for the CDR3 is TGCGCCAGCAGCGTTGAGATAGCCAGCTATGGCTACACCTTC.

The J gene is TRBJ2-1, the V gene TRBV15; D is perhaps TRBD1 (6 bases). The CDR3 is 15 amino acids. Germline V gene lookup returns CDR1 LNHNV and CDR2 YYDKDF (reference sequence). Between the trimmed V and J ends, which lost 1 base and 1 base, there was a span of 8 bases. The CDR3 is CATSRGQVSYNEQFF. The CDR3 DNA reads as TGTGCCACCAGCAGAGGACAGGTGTCCTACAATGAGCAGTTCTTC.

In nucleotides, the CDR3 is TGTGCCAGTAGGGACAGGGAATTCAATCAGCCCCAGCATTTT. This codes for CASRDREFNQPQHF. V usage is TRBV19 and J usage is TRBJ1-5; TRBD1 agrees at 8 bases. This CDR3 spans 14 amino acids. J gave up 3 bases and V 6 bases, and 4 bases lay outside the gene matches. CDR1 is LNHDA and CDR2 is SQIVND in the germline V gene (reference sequence).

This sequence joins TRBV19 and TRBJ1-5; no definite D call. Trimming left V 7 bases short and J 1 base short, with 8 bases between. The germline V gene encodes CDR1 LNHDA and CDR2 SQIVND (reference sequence). This CDR3 contains 13 residues. Here the CDR3 reads CASTPRSNQPQHF. The CDR3 bases are TGTGCCAGTACCCCGAGGAGCAATCAGCCCCAGCATTTT.

In nucleotides, the CDR3 is TGTGCCAGTAGTCCGACAGTAGAAGAGACCCAGTACTTC. It encodes CASSPTVEETQYF. This chain connects TRBV19 to TRBJ2-5; the D gene is possibly TRBD1 (5 bases). With 5 bases removed from V and 3 bases from J, the gap between germline ends came to 10 bases. Germline CDR1 reads LNHDA; CDR2 reads SQIVND (reference sequence). The CDR3 consists of 13 residues.

The chain joins TRBV9 to TRBJ2-1, with 10 nucleotides matching TRBD2. The CDR3 loop spans 19 amino acids. The V segment lost 0 bases and the J segment 0 bases; nucleotides outside the gene matches: 9. Germline V gene data show CDR1 as SGDLS and CDR2 as YYNGEE. The CDR3 DNA sequence: TGTGCCAGCAGCGTAGAGCAGAATAGCGGGGGGAGCTCCTACAATGAGCAGTTCTTC. Protein product: CASSVEQNSGGSSYNEQFF.

This chain connects TRBV9 to TRBJ1-3, with D possibly TRBD1 on 5 matching bases. The germline gives CDR1 SGDLS, CDR2 YYNGEE. This CDR3 comprises 16 residues. Trimming stripped 3 bases from V and 4 bases from J, with 17 bases between. The CDR3 sequence: CASSELGTGNGNTIYF. CDR3 coding DNA: TGTGCCAGCAGCGAACTCGGCACAGGTAACGGAAACACCATATATTTT.

The chain carries TRBV27 and TRBJ2-2; 11 bases are a match to TRBD1. Germline assignment: CDR1 MNHEY and CDR2 SMNVEV (reference sequence). This CDR3 comprises 16 residues. Trimming took 3 bases from V and 5 from J; bases not matched to a gene: 5. The chain's CDR3 is CASSFRTGGGTGELFF. Here the CDR3 DNA reads TGTGCCAGCAGTTTTCGGACAGGGGGCGGAACCGGGGAGCTGTTTTTT.

V usage is TRBV20-1 and J usage is TRBJ1-1; TRBD1 matches 7 bases. The CDR3 contains 12 residues. V lost 4 bases and J lost 6; bases outside the gene matches: 5. Looked up from germline, CDR1 is DFQATT and CDR2 is SNEGSKA (reference sequence). Written as DNA, the CDR3 is TGCAGTGCTATTGACAGGGTCGCTGAAGCTTTCTTT. Its protein is CSAIDRVAEAFF.

This chain joins TRBV11-3 and TRBJ1-2; 10 bases agree with TRBD1. This CDR3 region has 15 residues. Germline loops: CDR1 SGHNT, CDR2 YENEEA. V was clipped by 5 bases and J by 8 bases; unmatched bases: 11. The CDR3 reads CASSNTVGQGEGYTF. The CDR3 bases are TGTGCCAGCAGCAATACAGTCGGACAGGGGGAAGGCTACACCTTC.

This chain joins TRBV3-1 (or the pseudogene TRBV3-2) and TRBJ2-3, with D tentatively TRBD2 (5 bases). Germline CDR1 reads LGHDT; CDR2 reads YNNKEL (reference sequence). Between the trimmed V and J ends, which lost 4 bases and 2 bases, there was a span of 13 bases. The CDR3 is made up of 15 amino acids. The CDR3 reads CASSPSSGLTDTQYF. The CDR3, as DNA: TGTGCCAGCAGCCCGTCGAGCGGCCTCACAGATACGCAGTATTTT.

The chain links TRBV7-9 to TRBJ2-1; 13 bases are a match to TRBD2. With V trimmed by 1 base and J by 8 bases, 8 bases remained unmatched. From germline, CDR1 is SEHNR and CDR2 FQNEAQ (reference sequence). This CDR3 has 17 amino acids. CDR3 DNA: TGTGCCAGCAGCTTAGGGGGACTAGCGGGACTTCGGGATGAGCAGTTCTTC. Its protein is CASSLGGLAGLRDEQFF.